This is a list of T cell receptor beta chains from one sample in a study of response to subunit inactivated influenza vaccine. TCRdb processed the RT-PCR reads anew with MiXCR; each CDR3 protein has one entry. Among roughly 780,000 distinct CDR3 sequences listed, around 18% were seen once. The sequencing here drew on PBMCs from blood, taken approximately 5 days after vaccination. The receptors shown here come from a man aged 50-59 years who received an inactivated influenza vaccine. CDR3s leave out the opening cysteine and the closing phenylalanine or tryptophan. Fields, in order: V gene, CDR3 protein.

v_gene: TRBV6-2/TRBV6-3
CDR3aa: ASSYSKVYNEQF

v_gene: TRBV5-1
CDR3aa: ASSLDGTPVGELF

v_gene: TRBV12-5
CDR3aa: ASGLGQWGSEQF

v_gene: TRBV9
CDR3aa: ASSSTDRDGVNTDTQY

v_gene: TRBV20-1
CDR3aa: SAPPTADRGSGANVLT

v_gene: TRBV4-3
CDR3aa: ASSPSWGYNEQF

v_gene: TRBV15
CDR3aa: ATSRDLQGRTQY

v_gene: TRBV20-1
CDR3aa: SARVAGEFYEQY

v_gene: TRBV6-5
CDR3aa: ASSYSYKNRVDNEQF

v_gene: TRBV12-3/TRBV12-4
CDR3aa: ASSPLGSPLH

v_gene: TRBV20-1
CDR3aa: SATGTSGQETQY

v_gene: TRBV2
CDR3aa: ASSWTGREKLF

v_gene: TRBV6-5
CDR3aa: ASSYGSQYNYGYT

v_gene: TRBV24-1
CDR3aa: ATSDFTSGRWETQY

v_gene: TRBV5-1
CDR3aa: ASSLDPGRPYNEQF

v_gene: TRBV27
CDR3aa: ASSPGATSGNEQF

v_gene: TRBV10-1
CDR3aa: ATSGQMNTEAF

v_gene: TRBV12-3/TRBV12-4
CDR3aa: ASSLARLRYRGYT

v_gene: TRBV5-1
CDR3aa: ASSRRGAENEQF

v_gene: TRBV25-1
CDR3aa: ASSDPAGRTYEQY

v_gene: TRBV11-1
CDR3aa: ASSLSAGLALSSYNEQF

v_gene: TRBV24-1
CDR3aa: ATSDLGSSGIGQF

v_gene: TRBV4-3
CDR3aa: ASSQDVRAGRTDTQY

v_gene: TRBV5-1
CDR3aa: ASSLGPRAGSTDTQY

v_gene: TRBV5-1
CDR3aa: ASSLGGVGDQPQH

v_gene: TRBV7-2
CDR3aa: ASTPFSYNEQF

v_gene: TRBV29-1
CDR3aa: SVRPGTGANRLQETQY

v_gene: TRBV3-1
CDR3aa: ASSQNRQGRGNEQF